A selection of T cell receptor beta chains follows, all from one sample in a study of blood T cell repertoires in COVID-19. Only in-frame clones appear in the TCRdb table, and some are missing; sequencing was by immunoSEQ multiplex PCR. The repertoire holds about 170,000 clones, with approximately 86% as singletons. Sequencing was done on a sample of peripheral blood. These receptors all stem from a woman older than 75 with COVID-19, enrolled during active disease. CDR3s include the opening cysteine and the closing phenylalanine or tryptophan. The D gene is left open where the match is weak. For some rows the clone size is stated as once, few or many, or as a class when expanded; others skip it.

-	TRBV28	TRBD1	TRBJ1-5	CASSTGQGNGQPQHF	TGTGCCAGCAGCACCGGACAGGGGAACGGTCAGCCCCAGCATTTT
-	TRBV29-1	TRBD2	TRBJ2-1	CSVCPLHSGEQFF	TGCAGCGTTTGCCCTCTACATAGCGGGGAGCAGTTCTTC
-	TRBV7-8	-	TRBJ1-5	CASSLGGGNQPQHF	TGTGCCAGCAGCTTAGGCGGGGGCAATCAGCCCCAGCATTTT
-	TRBV4-1	TRBD1	TRBJ1-6	CASSRLQGARNSPLHF	TGCGCCAGCAGCCGCCTACAGGGGGCGAGGAATTCACCCCTCCACTTT
-	TRBV20-1	TRBD2	TRBJ2-7	CSASKRGGSSYEQYF	TGCAGTGCTAGTAAACGGGGGGGTAGCTCCTACGAGCAGTACTTC
few	TRBV5-1	TRBD1	TRBJ1-4	CASSSTGGRNEKLFF	TGCGCCAGCAGCTCGACAGGGGGCAGGAATGAAAAACTGTTTTTT
once	TRBV12-3/TRBV12-4	-	TRBJ1-1	CASSLYTEAFF	TGTGCCAGCAGTCTCTACACTGAAGCTTTCTTT
-	TRBV5-1	TRBD1	TRBJ1-5	CASRLTGDSNQPQHF	TGCGCCAGCAGACTGACAGGGGATAGCAATCAGCCCCAGCATTTT
few	TRBV19	TRBD1	TRBJ1-5	CASSGTGSGQPQHF	TGTGCCAGTAGTGGGACAGGGTCGGGCCAGCCCCAGCATTTT
-	TRBV6-2/TRBV6-3	TRBD1	TRBJ1-2	CASSWTGLNYGYTF	TGTGCCAGCAGTTGGACAGGGTTAAACTATGGCTACACCTTC
-	TRBV3-1/TRBV3-2	TRBD2	TRBJ2-3	CASSQDSPFGGSSTDTQYF	TGTGCCAGCAGCCAAGATAGTCCGTTCGGGGGGTCTAGCACAGATACGCAGTATTTT
-	TRBV2	-	TRBJ1-1	CASSDLGRGNTEAFF	TGTGCCAGCAGTGACCTGGGTCGGGGGAACACTGAAGCTTTCTTT
-	TRBV18	TRBD1	TRBJ2-2	CASSRDRGKTGELFF	TGTGCCAGCTCACGGGACAGGGGAAAGACCGGGGAGCTGTTTTTT
-	TRBV18	-	TRBJ2-1	CASSPDAGTYNEQFF	TGTGCCAGCTCACCCGATGCCGGTACCTACAATGAGCAGTTCTTC
once	TRBV6-5	-	TRBJ1-3	CASSPVGLGNTIYF	TGTGCCAGCAGCCCGGTGGGGCTAGGAAACACCATATATTTT
-	TRBV18	TRBD2	TRBJ2-1	CASSPKAGGYNEQFF	TGTGCCAGCTCACCAAAGGCGGGGGGGTACAATGAGCAGTTCTTC
-	TRBV28	TRBD1	TRBJ2-7	CASSLGTELYEQYF	TGTGCCAGCAGTTTGGGGACAGAGCTCTACGAGCAGTACTTC
once	TRBV7-2	-	TRBJ2-7	CASSPLGRPYEQYF	TGTGCCAGCAGTCCTCTGGGGCGACCATACGAGCAGTACTTC
-	TRBV9	-	TRBJ2-2	CASSPSRGSVPGELFF	TGTGCCAGCAGCCCCAGCAGAGGGAGCGTGCCCGGGGAGCTGTTTTTT
-	TRBV2	TRBD2	TRBJ2-3	CASSRLLHSGGADTQYF	TGTGCCAGCAGCCGCCTACTCCATAGCGGGGGGGCAGATACGCAGTATTTT
once	TRBV2	TRBD1	TRBJ2-7	CASSSPGQGHYEQYF	TGTGCCAGCTCCTCCCCGGGACAGGGTCACTACGAGCAGTACTTC
-	TRBV6-1	-	TRBJ2-2	CASSEVGGIVGELFF	TGTGCCAGCAGTGAAGTTGGAGGAATCGTCGGGGAGCTGTTTTTT
-	TRBV3-1/TRBV3-2	TRBD1	TRBJ1-2	CAIWDRGRGYTF	TGTGCCATTTGGGACAGGGGAAGGGGCTACACCTTC
few	TRBV4-1	TRBD1	TRBJ1-3	CASSQGDRVGNTIYF	TGCGCCAGCAGCCAAGGGGACAGGGTGGGAAACACCATATATTTT
-	TRBV5-1	TRBD1	TRBJ2-7	CASSLSGQGPYEQYF	TGCGCCAGCAGCTTATCTGGACAGGGACCCTACGAGCAGTACTTC
-	TRBV10-3	-	TRBJ1-5	CAISEEGLNQPQHF	TGTGCCATCAGTGAGGAGGGTCTGAATCAGCCCCAGCATTTT
once	TRBV24-1	-	TRBJ2-3	CATGPGNTDTQYF	TGTGCCACTGGGCCAGGAAACACAGATACGCAGTATTTT
-	TRBV12-5	TRBD1	TRBJ1-2	CASGLTRQGNYGYTF	TGTGCTAGTGGTTTGACACGACAGGGCAACTATGGCTACACCTTC
-	TRBV5-1	TRBD1	TRBJ1-6	CASSRDRGPLHF	TGCGCCAGCAGCCGGGACAGGGGACCCCTCCACTTT
-	TRBV7-9	TRBD2	TRBJ2-3	CASSHSGGGDTQYF	TGTGCCAGCAGCCATAGCGGGGGAGGAGATACGCAGTATTTT
-	TRBV5-1	TRBD1	TRBJ1-1	CASTTGAGGVATEAFF	TGCGCCAGCACAACAGGGGCGGGAGGGGTCGCCACTGAAGCTTTCTTT
-	TRBV27	TRBD2	TRBJ2-1	CASQTSGRASGNEQFF	TGTGCCAGCCAAACTAGCGGGAGGGCCTCAGGCAATGAGCAGTTCTTC
-	TRBV19	TRBD1	TRBJ1-4	CASSLGDRGNEKLFF	TGTGCCAGTAGCCTTGGGGACAGGGGTAATGAAAAACTGTTTTTT
-	TRBV28	TRBD1	TRBJ1-2	CASSPTRGDYGYTF	TGTGCCAGCAGTCCGACCAGGGGGGACTATGGCTACACCTTC
once	TRBV3-1/TRBV3-2	-	TRBJ1-5	CASSQAPNQPQHF	TGTGCCAGCAGCCAAGCCCCAAATCAGCCCCAGCATTTT
once	TRBV5-1	-	TRBJ1-1	CASSLAGAGPEAFF	TGCGCCAGCAGCTTGGCCGGCGCAGGGCCTGAAGCTTTCTTT
-	TRBV25-1	-	TRBJ1-5	CASSGPGQPQHF	TGTGCCAGCAGTGGTCCGGGGCAGCCCCAGCATTTT
-	TRBV5-1	-	TRBJ2-2	CASSLAGQNTGELFF	TGCGCCAGCAGCTTGGCGGGACAGAACACCGGGGAGCTGTTTTTT
-	TRBV9	-	TRBJ1-1	CASSQGTFNTEAFF	TGTGCCAGCAGCCAGGGGACGTTCAACACTGAAGCTTTCTTT
-	TRBV29-1	-	TRBJ1-1	CSVDRRGWTEAFF	TGCAGCGTTGATCGTCGGGGGTGGACTGAAGCTTTCTTT
-	TRBV14	TRBD2	TRBJ2-4	CASSLLAPLAKNIQYF	TGTGCCAGCAGCCTACTAGCGCCGCTAGCCAAAAACATTCAGTACTTC
-	TRBV29-1	-	TRBJ1-3	CSVAPRSANTIYF	TGCAGCGTTGCGCCGAGAAGCGCGAACACCATATATTTT
once	TRBV3-1/TRBV3-2	TRBD2	TRBJ2-7	CASSHGLARMGSSYEQYF	TGTGCCAGCAGCCACGGACTAGCCCGAATGGGAAGCTCCTACGAGCAGTACTTC
-	TRBV4-1	TRBD1	TRBJ1-2	CASSQGTGANYGYTF	TGCGCCAGCAGCCAAGGGACAGGTGCTAACTATGGCTACACCTTC
-	TRBV7-9	-	TRBJ2-3	CASSLEGSTDTQYF	TGTGCCAGCAGCCTGGAGGGGAGCACAGATACGCAGTATTTT